This T cell receptor beta chain was identified in a study of CD8 T cells in Susac syndrome. The CD8+ and CD4+ T cells were negatively isolated, with the TEMRA cells enriched by FACS. The germline V and J ends were trimmed by 3 bases and 5 bases, with 13 bases remaining between them. This CDR3 is 14 amino acids long. In germline, CDR1 is SGHVS, CDR2 FQNEAQ. Random hexamers were used to reverse transcribe roughly 0.45 to 1 ug of RNA. Via MiXCR, TCRdb re-called the immunoSEQ multiplex PCR reads, giving one row per CDR3 protein. The sample records approximately 150,000 distinct CDR3 sequences, under 97% being singletons.

The V gene is TRBV7-8, the J gene TRBJ2-5; tentative D call: TRBD1 (5 bases). Specimen: CD4+ T cells from PBMCs. This sequence originates from a human donor with Susac syndrome. This chain's CDR3 is CASSLGKGWETQYF. Written as DNA, the CDR3 is TGTGCCAGCAGCTTGGGCAAGGGGTGGGAGACCCAGTACTTC. Based on the CDR3 plus reference TRBV7-8 and TRBJ2-5, the full variable domain is GAGVSQSPRYKVAKRGQDVALRCDPISGHVSLFWYQQALGQGPEFLTYFQNEAQLDKSGLPSDRFFAERPEGSVSTLKIQRTQQEDSAVYLCASSLGKGWETQYFGPGTRLLVL.